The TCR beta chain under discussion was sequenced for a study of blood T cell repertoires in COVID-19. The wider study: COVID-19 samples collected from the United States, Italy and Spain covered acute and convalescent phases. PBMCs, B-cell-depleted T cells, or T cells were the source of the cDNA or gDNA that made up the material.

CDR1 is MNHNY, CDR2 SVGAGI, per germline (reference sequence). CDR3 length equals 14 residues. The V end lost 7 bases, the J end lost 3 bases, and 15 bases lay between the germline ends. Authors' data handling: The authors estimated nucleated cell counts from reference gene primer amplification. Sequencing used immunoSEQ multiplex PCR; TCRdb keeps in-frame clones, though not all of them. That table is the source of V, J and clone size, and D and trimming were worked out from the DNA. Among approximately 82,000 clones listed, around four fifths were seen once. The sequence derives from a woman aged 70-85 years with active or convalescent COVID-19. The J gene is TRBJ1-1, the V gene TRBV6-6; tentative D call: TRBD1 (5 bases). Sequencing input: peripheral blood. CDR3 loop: CASIADSFHTEAFF. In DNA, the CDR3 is TGTGCCAGCATCGCCGACAGCTTTCACACTGAAGCTTTCTTT.